This TCR beta chain was obtained from a study of blood T cell repertoires in COVID-19. Using immunoSEQ multiplex PCR, the repertoire was profiled, and TCRdb retains in-frame clones only, with some absent. The sample shows 100,000 to 150,000 clones, approximately 90% of them seen only once. This TCR was sampled from a man between 45 and 60 years old with acute or convalescent COVID-19. Sequencing was performed on peripheral blood.

CDR3 residues: CASSLGTGTGDEQYF. The CDR3 DNA reads TGCGCCAGCAGCTTGGGGACCGGGACAGGGGACGAGCAGTACTTC. V usage is TRBV5-1 and J usage is TRBJ2-7; TRBD1 matches 10 bases. V lost 0 bases and J lost 5; bases outside the gene matches: 5. Germline assignment: CDR1 SGHRS and CDR2 YFSETQ. CDR3 length: 15 residues.